The 28 T cell receptor beta chains below all came from one sample that was sequenced in a study of T cell responses to AZD1222 COVID-19 vaccine. Profiled with immunoSEQ multiplex PCR; TCRdb holds only in-frame clones, not every one. The sample contains roughly 120,000 clones, roughly 91% of which appear only once. Source: peripheral blood, taken on day 0 of AZD1222 vaccination. The receptors originated from an adult in good health.

The CDR3 DNA is TGTGCCAGCAGCTTGTCGTTAGGCTCAGAGACCCAGTACTTC. This gives the protein CASSLSLGSETQYF. The gene calls are TRBV5-6 and TRBJ2-5; D gene uncertain. With 1 base removed from V and 4 bases from J, the gap between germline ends came to 11 bases. Germline V gene data show CDR1 as SGHDT and CDR2 as YYEEEE. The CDR3 spans 14 residues.

The V gene is TRBV28, the J gene TRBJ1-1; D is ambiguous. V was shortened by 1 base and J by 7 bases, with 7 bases between the two germline ends. Per the germline V gene, CDR1 is MDHEN and CDR2 is SYDVKM. This CDR3 spans 12 amino acids. CDR3 nucleotides: TGTGCCAGCAGTTTATCCGGGGTTGAAGCTTTCTTT. It translates to CASSLSGVEAFF.

This rearrangement joins TRBV27 to TRBJ1-2; 8 nucleotides line up with TRBD1. Germline assignment: CDR1 MNHEY and CDR2 SMNVEV (reference sequence). V was pared by 4 bases and J by 4 bases, with 2 bases of the junction left unmatched. The CDR3 consists of 13 residues. The CDR3 bases are TGTGCCAGCAGTTCCAGGGGGCTCTATGGCTACACCTTC. It is translated as CASSSRGLYGYTF.

The chain links TRBV19 to TRBJ1-2; 8 bases are shared with TRBD1. CDR3 length: 16 amino acids. Losses at the gene ends were 5 bases for V and 5 bases for J; bases not matched to a gene: 13. Germline CDR1 reads LNHDA; CDR2 reads SQIVND (reference sequence). As DNA, the CDR3 is TGTGCCAGTAGTCTCGGGACAGGTTCTCTCCGGTATGGCTACACCTTC. Translating it yields CASSLGTGSLRYGYTF. Filled out from reference TRBV19 and TRBJ1-2, the complete variable domain reads DGGITQSPKYLFRKEGQNVTLSCEQNLNHDAMYWYRQDPGQGLRLIYYSQIVNDFQKGDIAEGYSVSREKKESFPLTVTSAQKNPTAFYLCASSLGTGSLRYGYTFGSGTRLTVV.

The chain combines TRBV6-5 with TRBJ2-7; D unresolved. CDR3 size: 14 residues. V lost 6 bases to trimming and J lost 6 bases, with 18 bases between them. Germline loops: CDR1 MNHEY, CDR2 SVGAGI. CDR3: CASSQRPQSTEQYF. The CDR3 DNA follows: TGTGCCAGCAGCCAGAGACCCCAGTCTACCGAGCAGTACTTC.

The chain carries TRBV6-5 and TRBJ2-5, with no clear D. The CDR3 contains 14 residues. V was shortened by 5 bases and J by 3 bases, with 13 bases between the two germline ends. Looked up from germline, CDR1 is MNHEY and CDR2 is SVGAGI. The CDR3 coding sequence is TGTGCCAGCAGTAAACGGTCAATTAAAGAGACCCAGTACTTC. This codes for CASSKRSIKETQYF.

This clone was seen a single time. The chain recombines TRBV19 with TRBJ2-1; 9 bases fit TRBD2. CDR1 is LNHDA, CDR2 SQIVND, per germline (reference sequence). Germline trimming cut 3 bases from V and 9 bases from J; bases unmatched to any gene: 9. This CDR3 has 15 amino acids. CDR3 DNA sequence: TGTGCCAGTAGTATTGGATTAGCGGGAGAGGGTGAGCAGTTCTTC. Residues: CASSIGLAGEGEQFF. Variable domain in full (rest from reference TRBV19 and TRBJ2-1): DGGITQSPKYLFRKEGQNVTLSCEQNLNHDAMYWYRQDPGQGLRLIYYSQIVNDFQKGDIAEGYSVSREKKESFPLTVTSAQKNPTAFYLCASSIGLAGEGEQFFGPGTRLTVL.

V usage is TRBV30 and J usage is TRBJ1-1; possibly TRBD1 for D (6 bases). The germline V gene encodes CDR1 GTSNPN and CDR2 SVGIG (reference sequence). Trimming shortened V by 3 bases and J by 0 bases, and 14 bases separated the two germline ends. The CDR3 totals 15 residues. The CDR3 is CAWRPLTGLNTEAFF. CDR3 coding DNA: TGTGCCTGGAGGCCCTTGACAGGTTTGAACACTGAAGCTTTCTTT.

The chain has TRBV25-1 and TRBJ1-2, with D uncertain. The germline V gene encodes CDR1 MGHDK and CDR2 SYGVNS. The V end was cut by 1 base, the J end by 6 bases, with 9 bases between. The CDR3 covers 13 residues. DNA of the CDR3: TGTGCCAGCAGTGAATTTGGTTCAGATGGCTACACCTTC. This translates into CASSEFGSDGYTF.

This clone came up once. The V and J genes are TRBV28 and TRBJ1-6, with no clear D. CDR3 length: 14 residues. Trimming took 7 bases from V and 10 from J, leaving 17 bases between them. From germline, CDR1 is MDHEN and CDR2 SYDVKM. As DNA, the CDR3 is TGTGCCAGCATACGGCAGTTCTCCAGGTCACCCCTCCACTTT. As protein: CASIRQFSRSPLHF.

The chain uses TRBV24-1 and TRBJ2-1; 7 bases match TRBD1. Germline V gene lookup returns CDR1 KGHDR and CDR2 SFDVKD. J gave up 3 bases and V 4 bases, and 8 bases lay outside the gene matches. CDR3 size: 16 residues. For the CDR3, the DNA is TGTGCCACCAGTGACCGTTCCCGGGACAGCTACAATGAGCAGTTCTTC. This translates into CATSDRSRDSYNEQFF.

V is TRBV19 and J is TRBJ1-2; 7 bases align to TRBD1. V trimming: 6 bases; J trimming: 5 bases; junction bases outside the gene matches: 6. The germline CDR1 and CDR2 sequences are LNHDA and SQIVND (reference sequence). The CDR3 is 13 residues long. Written as DNA, the CDR3 is TGTGCCAGTAGAGGGACAGCCTCTTATGGCTACACCTTC. Its translation: CASRGTASYGYTF.

This clone has only a few counts. The chain links TRBV28 to TRBJ1-2; D remains unclear. CDR1 MDHEN and CDR2 SYDVKM come from the germline V gene. The V gene lost 5 bases and the J gene lost 5 bases, with 9 bases spanning the gap. This CDR3 has 12 residues. CDR3 in amino acids: CASSVGSYGYTF. The CDR3 nucleotides are TGTGCCAGCAGTGTAGGGTCGTATGGCTACACCTTC.

This sequence joins TRBV7-6 and TRBJ2-3, with TRBD2 identical over 8 bases. The CDR3 spans 15 residues. Germline assignment: CDR1 SGHVS and CDR2 FNYEAQ. With 5 bases clipped from V and 7 bases from J, the junction kept 11 bases outside the gene matches. CDR3 DNA sequence: TGTGCCAGCAGCCCGACTAGCGCGGATCTCCATACGCAGTATTTT. The encoded protein is CASSPTSADLHTQYF.

V usage is TRBV3-1 (or the pseudogene TRBV3-2) and J usage is TRBJ2-7; perhaps TRBD1 as D (6 bases). Germline V gives CDR1 LGHDT, CDR2 YNNKEL (reference sequence). The CDR3 runs 16 residues. V lost 3 bases and J lost 0, with 15 bases in between. The CDR3 here is CASSQTGRASSYEQYF. CDR3 coding DNA: TGTGCCAGCAGCCAGACAGGACGGGCGAGCTCCTACGAGCAGTACTTC.

This sequence joins TRBV7-8 and TRBJ2-7; 7 bases match TRBD1. The V gene's germline CDR1 is SGHVS and CDR2 FQNEAQ. V gave up 6 bases and J gave up 2 bases; unmatched junction bases: 10. The length of the CDR3 is 15 residues. The chain's CDR3 is CASRRTGTAAYEQYF. The CDR3 DNA sequence: TGTGCCAGCAGGCGTACCGGGACAGCAGCCTACGAGCAGTACTTC. Filled out from reference TRBV7-8 and TRBJ2-7, the complete variable domain reads GAGVSQSPRYKVAKRGQDVALRCDPISGHVSLFWYQQALGQGPEFLTYFQNEAQLDKSGLPSDRFFAERPEGSVSTLKIQRTQQEDSAVYLCASRRTGTAAYEQYFGPGTRLTVT.

The chain uses TRBV18 and TRBJ2-1; D perhaps matches TRBD1 (6 bases). V was shortened by 3 bases and J by 0 bases, with 15 bases between the two germline ends. Germline assignment: CDR1 KGHSH and CDR2 LQKENI. The CDR3 is 17 residues long. The CDR3 nucleotides are TGTGCCAGCTCACCTCAGGGGCTAGGAAGCTCCTACAATGAGCAGTTCTTC. It encodes CASSPQGLGSSYNEQFF.

The rearrangement links TRBV2 to TRBJ2-7; 9 bases are a match to TRBD1. Germline CDR1 SNHLY, CDR2 FYNNEI. The CDR3 is 13 amino acids. The trim removed 8 bases at V and 2 bases at J, leaving 4 bases unmatched. The CDR3 DNA follows: TGTGCCAGCCTCTGGGACAGGGCCTACGAGCAGTACTTC. Translation gives CASLWDRAYEQYF.

CDR3 protein: CATSDGDRRRETQYF. Written as DNA, the CDR3 is TGTGCCACCAGTGATGGGGACAGGCGGAGGGAGACCCAGTACTTC. The chain employs TRBV24-1 and TRBJ2-5, with 8 bases fitting TRBD1. Trimming at V came to 3 bases and at J to 5 bases, leaving 7 bases not matched to a gene. CDR3 size: 15 residues. Looked up from germline, CDR1 is KGHDR and CDR2 is SFDVKD.

The gene calls are TRBV18 and TRBJ1-1; unclear D gene. The CDR3 is 11 amino acids. The germline V gene encodes CDR1 KGHSH and CDR2 LQKENI. Between the trimmed V and J ends, which lost 1 base and 5 bases, there was a span of 2 bases. The CDR3 sequence is CASSPQTEAFF. Written as DNA, the CDR3 is TGTGCCAGCTCACCACAGACTGAAGCTTTCTTT.

This sequence joins TRBV6-5 and TRBJ2-2; TRBD1 aligns across 9 bases. Looked up from germline, CDR1 is MNHEY and CDR2 is SVGAGI. The CDR3 is made up of 15 amino acids. J lost 5 bases, V lost 6 bases, and 7 bases had no gene match. The DNA of the CDR3 is TGTGCCAGCAGACCGGGACAGGGATGGACCGGGGAGCTGTTTTTT. Translated, it gives CASRPGQGWTGELFF.

The chain employs TRBV2 and TRBJ2-1; D gene ambiguous. Trimming left V 1 base short and J 5 bases short, with 15 bases between. This CDR3 has 16 residues. The germline V gene encodes CDR1 SNHLY and CDR2 FYNNEI. Here the CDR3 reads CASSEDRTTYNNEQFF. CDR3 nucleotides: TGTGCCAGCAGTGAAGACAGAACCACCTACAACAATGAGCAGTTCTTC. Using reference TRBV2 and TRBJ2-1 for the parts outside the CDR3, the full variable domain is EPEVTQTPSHQVTQMGQEVILRCVPISNHLYFYWYRQILGQKVEFLVSFYNNEISEKSEIFDDQFSVERPDGSNFTLKIRSTKLEDSAMYFCASSEDRTTYNNEQFFGPGTRLTVL.

V and J are TRBV18 and TRBJ1-5; a weak D match, TRBD1 (6 bases). With 3 bases removed from V and 3 bases from J, the gap between germline ends came to 12 bases. This CDR3 has 15 residues. The germline gives CDR1 KGHSH, CDR2 LQKENI. CDR3 loop: CASSPSTGFNQPQHF. CDR3 sequence (DNA): TGTGCCAGCTCACCTTCCACAGGGTTCAATCAGCCCCAGCATTTT. Using reference TRBV18 and TRBJ1-5 for the parts outside the CDR3, the full variable domain is NAGVMQNPRHLVRRRGQEARLRCSPMKGHSHVYWYRQLPEEGLKFMVYLQKENIIDESGMPKERFSAEFPKEGPSILRIQQVVRGDSAAYFCASSPSTGFNQPQHFGDGTRLSIL.

The chain couples TRBV7-8 to TRBJ1-4; TRBD1 matches at 7 bases. From germline, CDR1 is SGHVS and CDR2 FQNEAQ. The CDR3 sequence is 15 residues long. V shed 5 bases and J 1 base; nucleotides not matched to a gene: 4. The CDR3 is CASSIRTGTNEKLFF. The CDR3 DNA follows: TGTGCCAGCAGCATCCGGACAGGAACTAATGAAAAACTGTTTTTT.

This chain links TRBV2 with TRBJ1-2; D perhaps matches TRBD1 (5 bases). The V gene lost 6 bases and the J gene lost 4 bases, with 15 bases spanning the gap. The CDR3 consists of 14 residues. Germline CDR1 is SNHLY and CDR2 is FYNNEI. The CDR3 bases are TGTGCCAGCAGGCCTCGGCAGGGAAGCTATGGCTACACCTTC. Its translation is CASRPRQGSYGYTF.

In its sample, this clone was seen once. The rearrangement uses TRBV11-2 and TRBJ2-1; D unresolved. The CDR3 sequence is 14 residues long. Germline V gene data show CDR1 as SGHAT and CDR2 as FQNNGV. Trimming took off 5 bases at V and 4 bases at J, with 12 bases between the two ends. In nucleotides, the CDR3 is TGTGCCAGCAGCCCAAAGGACGGGTACAATGAGCAGTTCTTC. Its translation is CASSPKDGYNEQFF.

Details on this clone: Germline is not matched at one junction end, which may reflect a read error. V gene TRBV3-1 (or the pseudogene TRBV3-2) combines with J gene TRBJ2-7; TRBD1 or TRBD2 may be the D gene (5 bases each). There are 12 residues in the CDR3. Germline V gene sequence: CDR1 LGHDT, CDR2 YNNKEL (reference sequence). The CDR3 DNA reads TGTGCCAGCAGCCAAGGGGGGACGGTACCCTTGTTC. Translated, it gives CASSQGGTVPLF.

The chain uses TRBV3-1 (or the pseudogene TRBV3-2) and TRBJ1-2; TRBD1 might be the D (5 bases). V dropped 4 bases and J dropped 8 bases, with 14 bases sitting between them. Germline CDR1 LGHDT, CDR2 YNNKEL (reference sequence). The CDR3 is 13 residues long. In DNA, the CDR3 is TGTGCCAGCAGCCGGGACGTGCTCTTAGGCTACACCTTC. It yields the protein CASSRDVLLGYTF.